The T cell receptor beta chain under discussion was sequenced for a study of shared T cell receptors in the human thymus. The length of the CDR3 is 13 residues. The V and J ends lost 5 bases and 1 base respectively, with 5 bases between them. Germline V gene sequence: CDR1 SGHTA, CDR2 FQGNSA. Assay used: immunoSEQ multiplex PCR; TCRdb lists only in-frame clones, some missing. The data contain about 730,000 clones, 80% to 90% of them singletons. Separately, the same data were catalogued under a study of human thymus T cells.

The source of this sequence is a girl in the first two years of life with a congenital heart defect. The chain has TRBV7-2 and TRBJ2-2; D is unclear. The material sequenced was thymocytes. CDR3 DNA: TGTGCCAGCAGCCCGTTGAACACCGGGGAGCTGTTTTTT. Residues: CASSPLNTGELFF.